The 11 T cell receptor beta chains reported below all come from one sample, sequenced in a study of T cell responses to AZD1222 COVID-19 vaccine. Assay: immunoSEQ multiplex PCR; the TCRdb copy retains only in-frame clones and omits some. Of 140,000 to 150,000 clones listed, about nine tenths are singletons. The sequencing here drew on peripheral blood, taken 28 days after the second AZD1222 dose. These TCRs come from an adult who received the AZD1222 COVID-19 vaccine.

This clone was observed once. The chain has TRBV5-8 and TRBJ1-2; perhaps TRBD1 as D (6 bases). The V gene's germline CDR1 is SGHTS and CDR2 YDEGEE. V shed 1 base and J shed 0 bases, with 13 bases lying between them. There are 16 residues in the CDR3. The CDR3 sequence: CASSLFRGQTNYGYTF. In DNA form, the CDR3 reads TGTGCCAGCAGCTTGTTCAGGGGCCAAACTAACTATGGCTACACCTTC.

This clone was counted a single time. The chain links TRBV9 to TRBJ2-3, with 9 bases that match TRBD2. J was trimmed by 2 bases and V by 0 bases; bases with no gene match: 4. In germline, CDR1 is SGDLS, CDR2 YYNGEE. The length of the CDR3 is 16 residues. CDR3 sequence reads: CASSVASGRITDTQYF. In DNA form, the CDR3 reads TGTGCCAGCAGCGTAGCGAGCGGGAGGATCACAGATACGCAGTATTTT. The variable domain in full, completed from reference TRBV9 and TRBJ2-3, reads DSGVTQTPKHLITATGQRVTLRCSPRSGDLSVYWYQQSLDQGLQFLIQYYNGEERAKGNILERFSAQQFPDLHSELNLSSLELGDSALYFCASSVASGRITDTQYFGPGTRLTVL.

Many counts were recorded for this clone. The gene calls are TRBV6-2 or TRBV6-3 and TRBJ1-5, with D uncertain. The CDR3 has 16 amino acids. V lost 5 bases and J 0 bases, leaving 14 bases between the germline ends. CDR1 is MNHEY and CDR2 is SVGEGT in the germline V gene. The CDR3 sequence: CASSPWRADSNQPQHF. The DNA for the CDR3 is TGTGCCAGCAGTCCCTGGAGGGCGGATAGCAATCAGCCCCAGCATTTT.

The genes are TRBV4-3 and TRBJ1-2; D ambiguous. CDR3 length: 15 amino acids. The V gene's germline CDR1 is LGHNA and CDR2 YSLEER. V was trimmed by 0 bases and J by 0 bases, leaving 8 bases between them. The CDR3 nucleotides are TGCGCCAGCAGCCAAGATTGGCCGGCTAACTATGGCTACACCTTC. Translated: CASSQDWPANYGYTF.

The J gene is TRBJ1-1, the V gene TRBV5-4, with D hard to call. Trimming shortened V by 5 bases and J by 1 base, and 15 bases separated the two germline ends. The CDR3 has 15 amino acids. Germline values: CDR1 SGHNT, CDR2 YYREEE (reference sequence). Written as DNA, the CDR3 is TGTGCCAGCAGTTTCCTGACAAGAAAGAACACTGAAGCTTTCTTT. Encoded protein: CASSFLTRKNTEAFF.

The CDR3: CASSLPTRDTQYF. CDR3 DNA sequence: TGTGCCAGCAGTTTACCTACCCGGGATACGCAGTATTTT. The gene calls are TRBV28 and TRBJ2-3; no clear D. CDR3 length equals 13 residues. Trimming left V 2 bases short and J 6 bases short, with 9 bases between. Germline V lookup: CDR1 MDHEN, CDR2 SYDVKM. Full variable domain (missing parts from reference TRBV28 and TRBJ2-3): DVKVTQSSRYLVKRTGEKVFLECVQDMDHENMFWYRQDPGLGLRLIYFSYDVKMKEKGDIPEGYSVSREKKERFSLILESASTNQTSMYLCASSLPTRDTQYFGPGTRLTVL.

The V gene is TRBV7-9, the J gene TRBJ1-4, with D tentatively TRBD1 (5 bases). The germline V gene has CDR1 SEHNR and CDR2 FQNEAQ (reference sequence). V lost 0 bases to trimming and J lost 5 bases, with 10 bases between them. CDR3 length: 15 residues. CDR3: CASSLAGRDNEKLFF. DNA of the CDR3: TGTGCCAGCAGCTTAGCGGGACGGGACAATGAAAAACTGTTTTTT.

The gene calls are TRBV5-6 and TRBJ1-2, with unresolved D. The CDR3 runs 14 residues. Germline V CDR1 and CDR2: SGHDT, YYEEEE. Trimming removed 2 bases at V and 0 bases at J, with 8 bases between. As DNA, the CDR3 is TGTGCCAGCAGCTTCGGCGGTTCTAACTATGGCTACACCTTC. Translated: CASSFGGSNYGYTF.

V and J are TRBV30 and TRBJ1-2; D is uncertain. Germline V lookup: CDR1 GTSNPN, CDR2 SVGIG (reference sequence). V was shortened by 3 bases and J by 4 bases, with 9 bases between the two germline ends. This CDR3 contains 12 residues. The DNA of the CDR3 is TGTGCCTGGAGAGTACAGAGCTATGGCTACACCTTC. It is translated as CAWRVQSYGYTF.

This chain connects TRBV27 to TRBJ2-3; D gene uncertain. Between the trimmed V and J ends, which lost 5 bases and 0 bases, there was a span of 9 bases. CDR3 length: 14 residues. Germline CDR1 reads MNHEY; CDR2 reads SMNVEV (reference sequence). The CDR3 coding sequence is TGTGCCAGCAGTCTGGGGATCAGCACAGATACGCAGTATTTT. Translation gives CASSLGISTDTQYF.

The rearrangement uses TRBV5-1 and TRBJ1-6; a possible D gene is TRBD1 (5 bases). This CDR3 spans 16 amino acids. V was pared by 0 bases and J by 0 bases, with 7 bases between. Germline CDR1 is SGHRS and CDR2 is YFSETQ. The CDR3 protein is CASSLEGSSYNSPLHF. CDR3 sequence (DNA): TGCGCCAGCAGCTTGGAGGGGAGCTCCTATAATTCACCCCTCCACTTT.